The rows below give T cell receptor beta chains drawn from one sample of a study of OX40 agonist ivuxolimab in advanced cancers. This table comes from immunoSEQ multiplex PCR, and its TCRdb copy is limited to in-frame clones, with some not included. In the table there are around 95,000 clones, 85% to 95% of which are singletons. Sequenced material: CD4+ or CD8+ T cells sorted from blood, taken in a trial of the OX40 agonist ivuxolimab. All receptors come from an adult with an advanced solid tumor such as melanoma, head and neck, liver or kidney cancer. Each CDR3 is given with its conserved first and last residue. D genes are given only for firm matches. For some rows the clone size is stated as once, few or many, or as a class when expanded; others skip it.

>TRBV4-3|TRBD2|TRBJ2-1|17|.
CASSHGAVAGGYNEQFF
TGCGCCAGCAGCCATGGAGCCGTAGCGGGGGGGTACAATGAGCAGTTCTTC
>TRBV7-9|TRBD1|TRBJ1-5|14|.
CASSLAGQAQPQHF
TGTGCCAGCAGCTTAGCAGGACAGGCTCAGCCCCAGCATTTT
>TRBV30|.|TRBJ1-6|14|.
CASPVWGRNSPLHF
TGTGCCTCGCCCGTCTGGGGAAGGAATTCACCCCTCCACTTT
>TRBV5-6|.|TRBJ2-5|14|.
CASSWGWLGETQYF
TGTGCCAGCAGCTGGGGTTGGTTGGGGGAGACCCAGTACTTC
>TRBV30|.|TRBJ2-7|13|.
CAWSPDSDGEQYF
TGTGCCTGGAGTCCTGATTCGGACGGAGAGCAGTACTTC
>TRBV6-5|.|TRBJ2-1|14|.
CASSNRDSHNEQFF
TGTGCCAGCAGTAACCGGGACTCACACAATGAGCAGTTCTTC
>TRBV28|.|TRBJ2-5|12|.
CASSLTWDQQYF
TGTGCCAGCAGTTTAACGTGGGACCAGCAGTACTTC
>TRBV9|.|TRBJ1-3|14|.
CASSRSTEGNTIYF
TGTGCCAGCAGTCGTTCGACAGAAGGAAACACCATATATTTT
>TRBV29-1|.|TRBJ1-4|13|.
CSARPGTNEKLFF
TGCAGCGCCCGCCCGGGAACTAATGAAAAACTGTTTTTT
>TRBV5-1|.|TRBJ2-2|15|.
CASSTTGRETGELFF
TGCGCCAGCAGTACGACAGGCCGGGAGACCGGGGAGCTGTTTTTT
>TRBV6-5|.|TRBJ2-1|12|once
CASSSRGNEQFF
TGTGCCAGCAGTTCGAGGGGGAATGAGCAGTTCTTC
>TRBV7-9|.|TRBJ1-3|16|.
CASSGRQLTSGNTIYF
TGTGCCAGCAGCGGACGACAGTTGACCTCTGGAAACACCATATATTTT
>TRBV30|TRBD2|TRBJ2-3|15|.
CAWTPGLAVSDTQYF
TGTGCCTGGACCCCGGGACTAGCGGTGTCAGATACGCAGTATTTT
>TRBV6-6|TRBD1|TRBJ2-5|14|.
CASSYPGQSETQYF
TGTGCCAGCAGTTACCCGGGACAGTCGGAGACCCAGTACTTC
>TRBV28|TRBD1|TRBJ1-4|14|.
CASSLDRGREKLFF
TGTGCCAGCAGTTTGGACAGGGGGCGTGAAAAACTGTTTTTT
>TRBV2|TRBD2|TRBJ2-1|13|.
CASRAGGYNEQFF
TGTGCCAGCCGAGCGGGAGGGTACAATGAGCAGTTCTTC